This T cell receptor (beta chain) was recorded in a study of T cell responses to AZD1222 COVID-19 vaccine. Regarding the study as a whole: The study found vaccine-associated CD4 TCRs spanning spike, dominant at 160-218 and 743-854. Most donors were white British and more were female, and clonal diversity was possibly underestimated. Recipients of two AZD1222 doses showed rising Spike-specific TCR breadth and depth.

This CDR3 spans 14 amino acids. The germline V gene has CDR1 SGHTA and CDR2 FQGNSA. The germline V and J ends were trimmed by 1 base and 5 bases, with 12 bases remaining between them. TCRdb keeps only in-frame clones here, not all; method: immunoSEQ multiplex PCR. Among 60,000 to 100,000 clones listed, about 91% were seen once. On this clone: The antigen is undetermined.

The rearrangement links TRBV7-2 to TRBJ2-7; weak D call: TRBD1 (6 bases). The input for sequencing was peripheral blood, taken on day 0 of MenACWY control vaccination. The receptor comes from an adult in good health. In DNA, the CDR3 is TGTGCCAGCAGCTTAGTCAGGGGAGTCGACGAGCAGTACTTC. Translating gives CASSLVRGVDEQYF.